Listed here are 27 T cell receptor beta chains from one sample, sequenced in a study of CXCR3-negative and CXCR3-positive naive CD8 T cells. These TCRs are of unknown antigen specificity. cDNA libraries for TRB were generated by 5' RACE incorporating UMI labels. From its re-call of the 5' RACE reads, TCRdb lists each CDR3 protein once, without DNA. Its table records 150,000 to 160,000 distinct CDR3 sequences. General study findings and limits: Greater hydrophobicity was found in TRB CDR3s of CXCR3-positive naive cells than of CXCR3-negative naive cells.

Sequences were obtained from naive CXCR3+ CD8+ T cells from blood. Subset reported: CD45RO-CCR7+CD27+CD95- naive CD8+ T cells expressing CXCR3 (TNR3+). Receptor source: a human donor in good health. Some clones in this sample may be carry-over from other donors' samples.

This chain links TRBV7-9 with TRBJ2-7; TCRdb reports TRBD2, a call that lacks DNA to check it against. CDR3 length: 14 amino acids. Germline V gene lookup returns CDR1 SEHNR and CDR2 FQNEAQ (reference sequence). CDR3 protein: CASSPTSGFGEQYF.

V gene TRBV7-9 combines with J gene TRBJ1-6; as DNA is missing, the TRBD1 call by TCRdb cannot be tested. The germline V gene has CDR1 SEHNR and CDR2 FQNEAQ (reference sequence). CDR3 size: 14 residues. The CDR3 region is CASSLDGEGSPLHF.

The V call is TRBV29-1, the J call TRBJ2-5; TCRdb designates TRBD1, a call that cannot be tested without DNA. CDR1 is SQVTM, CDR2 ANQGSEA, per germline. CDR3 length: 14 residues. CDR3 residues: CSVRGTGVQETQYF.

The gene calls are TRBV12-5 and TRBJ2-2. This CDR3 has 16 residues. Germline CDR1 and CDR2: LGHNT and FRNRAP. The CDR3 loop is CASGFATIDVNGELFF.

The chain combines TRBV6-5 with TRBJ2-3; TCRdb's assignment of TRBD1 cannot be checked, as there is no DNA. Germline V gives CDR1 MNHEY, CDR2 SVGAGI. This CDR3 has 15 amino acids. The CDR3 spells CASRNTGGRGDTKYF.

The rearrangement links TRBV11-2 to TRBJ1-1; TCRdb calls TRBD1, which cannot be checked without DNA. Per the germline V gene, CDR1 is SGHAT and CDR2 is FQNNGV. This CDR3 spans 18 amino acids. The CDR3 here is CASSFPGQGRTLNTEAFF. Full variable domain (rest looked up from reference TRBV11-2 and TRBJ1-1): EAGVAQSPRYKIIEKRQSVAFWCNPISGHATLYWYQQILGQGPKLLIQFQNNGVVDDSQLPKDRFSAERLKGVDSTLKIQPAKLEDSAVYLCASSFPGQGRTLNTEAFFGQGTRLTVV.

This chain joins TRBV15 and TRBJ2-5; no DNA is available, so the TRBD1 call from TCRdb remains unchecked. Germline V gene sequence: CDR1 LNHNV, CDR2 YYDKDF (reference sequence). The CDR3 length is 19 residues. CDR3 loop: CATSSPLAVGATYQETQYF.

The chain couples TRBV6-1 to TRBJ1-1; the D call of TRBD1 rests on TCRdb alone, since no DNA is present to check it. Germline V gives CDR1 MNHNS, CDR2 SASEGT. CDR3 size: 11 residues. The CDR3: CASPRGTAAFF.

CDR3 in amino acids: CASSFIGAANQPQHF. V is TRBV6-1 and J is TRBJ1-5; TCRdb returns TRBD1, unconfirmable since there is no DNA. From germline, CDR1 is MNHNS and CDR2 SASEGT. There are 15 residues in the CDR3.

The genes are TRBV13 and TRBJ2-4. The CDR3 consists of 14 residues. Germline assignment: CDR1 PRHDT and CDR2 FYEKMQ (reference sequence). The CDR3 reads CASSLGLAGDIQYF.

The chain carries TRBV25-1 and TRBJ1-1. Germline lookup yields CDR1 MGHDK and CDR2 SYGVNS. The CDR3 runs to 14 residues. The CDR3 reads CASSVGAGNTEAFF.

The chain is built from TRBV6-5 and TRBJ1-1; TCRdb gives TRBD1 as the D gene, but with no DNA this cannot be confirmed. The germline gives CDR1 MNHEY, CDR2 SVGAGI. The CDR3 contains 12 residues. The CDR3 loop reads CASRKGLAEAFF.

V and J are TRBV4-3 and TRBJ2-7; with no DNA, the TCRdb D assignment of TRBD1 cannot be verified. This CDR3 has 16 residues. In germline, CDR1 is LGHNA, CDR2 YSLEER. The CDR3 loop reads CASSQASGGVYYEQYF.

The chain employs TRBV7-2 and TRBJ2-7; lacking DNA, the TRBD1 call made by TCRdb goes unchecked. Germline V CDR1 and CDR2: SGHTA, FQGNSA. The CDR3 covers 15 residues. The CDR3 protein is CASSLVGVGGREQYF.

This rearrangement joins TRBV3-1 to TRBJ2-7; TCRdb's assignment of TRBD1 cannot be checked, as there is no DNA. Germline values: CDR1 LGHDT, CDR2 YNNKEL (reference sequence). This CDR3 contains 13 residues. The CDR3: CASSDRVDYEQYF.

The chain uses TRBV10-2 and TRBJ2-3; TCRdb's assignment of TRBD2 cannot be checked, as there is no DNA. Germline V CDR1 and CDR2: WSHSY, SAAADI. This CDR3 has 15 residues. This CDR3 is CASSDASLGGDTQYF.

The chain uses TRBV11-2 and TRBJ2-2. CDR3 size: 13 residues. Germline assignment: CDR1 SGHAT and CDR2 FQNNGV. CDR3 loop: CASSPTYTGELFF.

The V gene is TRBV7-9, the J gene TRBJ2-7; TCRdb calls TRBD1, which cannot be checked without DNA. The V gene's germline CDR1 is SEHNR and CDR2 FQNEAQ (reference sequence). This CDR3 has 15 residues. The CDR3 here is CASSSGTVGSYEQYF.

The chain combines TRBV7-8 with TRBJ1-1. Germline V gene lookup returns CDR1 SGHVS and CDR2 FQNEAQ. This CDR3 contains 15 residues. CDR3 loop: CASSLGESGIPEAFF.

V usage is TRBV29-1 and J usage is TRBJ2-1; TCRdb lists TRBD1, though no DNA is available to test this call. In germline, CDR1 is SQVTM, CDR2 ANQGSEA. There are 13 residues in the CDR3. The CDR3 loop is CSVGQGAHNEQFF.

The rearrangement links TRBV12-3 or TRBV12-4 to TRBJ2-7; lacking DNA, the TRBD1 call made by TCRdb goes unchecked. The CDR3 has 14 residues. The CDR3 here is CASSLLGPSYEQYF.

CDR3 sequence reads: CASSLAEGPPYEQYF. The rearrangement links TRBV7-6 to TRBJ2-7; TCRdb returns TRBD2, unconfirmable since there is no DNA. Germline V lookup: CDR1 SGHVS, CDR2 FNYEAQ. This CDR3 contains 15 residues. Using reference TRBV7-6 and TRBJ2-7 for the parts outside the CDR3, the full variable domain is GAGVSQSPRYKVTKRGQDVALRCDPISGHVSLYWYRQALGQGPEFLTYFNYEAQQDKSGLPNDRFSAERPEGSISTLTIQRTEQRDSAMYRCASSLAEGPPYEQYFGPGTRLTVT.

The rearrangement links TRBV7-9 to TRBJ2-3. The CDR3 has 15 amino acids. The germline V gene has CDR1 SEHNR and CDR2 FQNEAQ (reference sequence). This CDR3 reads CASSLDSLSTDTQYF.

V usage is TRBV7-7 and J usage is TRBJ2-5; TCRdb proposes TRBD2, but this gene call is untestable without DNA. The CDR3 spans 15 residues. Looked up from germline, CDR1 is SSHAT and CDR2 is FNYEAQ (reference sequence). The CDR3 here is CASRFGTSGIETQYF.

The V gene is TRBV21-1, the J gene TRBJ2-5; without DNA, the TCRdb call of TRBD2 cannot be checked. TRBV21-1 is a documented pseudogene. The CDR3 length is 19 residues. The CDR3 region is CASSNKGDPTSGGGETQYF.

The CDR3 loop is CAIWSGSYEQYF. The gene calls are TRBV10-3 and TRBJ2-7. Germline assignment: CDR1 ENHRY and CDR2 SYGVKD. There are 12 residues in the CDR3.

V usage is TRBV7-6 and J usage is TRBJ2-3; there is no DNA to check the TCRdb D call of TRBD1. CDR3 length: 11 amino acids. Germline V gene data show CDR1 as SGHVS and CDR2 as FNYEAQ. CDR3 in amino acids: CASNSGGTQYF.